These T cell receptor beta chains were read from a single sample in a study of CD8 T cells in Susac syndrome. One entry per CDR3 protein, called by TCRdb with MiXCR from the immunoSEQ multiplex PCR reads. The sample records hundreds of thousands of distinct CDR3 sequences, just over 90% being singletons. The specimen sequenced was CD4+ T cells from PBMCs. The receptors were sampled from a human donor with multiple sclerosis. Both conserved end residues are part of each CDR3. A D gene is named only where the DNA matches it firmly. Rows may omit the clone size; those that give it use once, few, many or a size class.

j_gene | d_gene | v_gene | abundance | CDR3aa | CDR3nt
TRBJ1-1 | . | TRBV7-9 | once | CASSLVLGGSTEAFF | TGTGCCAGCAGCTTAGTGCTGGGTGGGAGCACTGAAGCTTTCTTT
TRBJ2-4 | . | TRBV23-1 | . | CASSRQGIAKNIQYF | TGCGCCAGCAGTCGGCAGGGGATAGCCAAAAACATTCAGTACTTC
TRBJ2-2 | . | TRBV5-4 | . | CASSLVVGDGELFF | TGTGCCAGCAGCTTGGTAGTGGGGGACGGGGAGCTGTTTTTT
TRBJ2-1 | TRBD2 | TRBV6-5 | once | CASSGTSGFYNEQFF | TGTGCCAGCAGCGGGACTAGCGGCTTTTACAATGAGCAGTTCTTC
TRBJ2-6 | TRBD1 | TRBV3-1 | . | CASSQGPGTAGANVLTF | TGTGCCAGCAGCCAAGGCCCCGGGACAGCTGGGGCCAACGTCCTGACTTTC
TRBJ2-5 | . | TRBV19 | . | CASARGIEETQYF | TGTGCCAGTGCTCGGGGGATTGAAGAGACCCAGTACTTC
TRBJ2-7 | . | TRBV27 | . | CASSRQYLNYEQYF | TGTGCCAGCAGTCGACAATATTTAAACTACGAGCAGTACTTC
TRBJ2-3 | TRBD2 | TRBV7-8 | . | CASSTSGGPDTQYF | TGTGCCAGCAGCACAAGCGGGGGGCCAGATACGCAGTATTTT
TRBJ2-1 | . | TRBV7-3 | . | CASSGDTSSYNEQFF | TGTGCCAGCAGCGGGGACACGAGCTCCTACAATGAGCAGTTCTTC
TRBJ1-1 | . | TRBV29-1 | once | CSVETSRETEAFF | TGCAGCGTTGAAACCAGCCGCGAGACTGAAGCTTTCTTT
TRBJ2-7 | TRBD1 | TRBV29-1 | . | CSVSFRDRGSEQYF | TGCAGCGTGAGTTTCCGGGACAGGGGTTCCGAGCAGTACTTC
TRBJ2-1 | TRBD1 | TRBV6-2/TRBV6-3 | . | CASSAPGQGFYNEQFF | TGTGCCAGCAGTGCCCCGGGACAGGGGTTCTACAATGAGCAGTTCTTC
TRBJ2-1 | . | TRBV19 | . | CASSPEQFF | TGTGCCAGTAGCCCTGAGCAGTTCTTC
TRBJ1-2 | TRBD1 | TRBV5-1 | once | CASSLEGTGGVYSGYTF | TGCGCCAGCAGCTTGGAAGGGACAGGGGGAGTGTATAGTGGCTACACCTTC
TRBJ1-5 | TRBD1 | TRBV18 | . | CASSPDRVDQPQHF | TGTGCCAGCTCCCCGGACAGGGTCGATCAGCCCCAGCATTTT
TRBJ1-1 | . | TRBV3-1 | . | CASSQHQTRAFF | TGTGCCAGCAGCCAACATCAGACTAGAGCTTTCTTT
TRBJ2-1 | . | TRBV5-1 | . | CASSFGREEQFF | TGCGCCAGCAGCTTTGGCCGGGAAGAGCAGTTCTTC
TRBJ1-2 | . | TRBV3-1 | . | CASSQEGAYGYTF | TGTGCCAGCAGCCAAGAGGGTGCCTATGGCTACACCTTC
TRBJ2-1 | TRBD2 | TRBV3-1 | once | CASSGLVDEQFF | TGTGCCAGCAGCGGACTAGTGGATGAGCAGTTCTTC
TRBJ2-5 | TRBD2 | TRBV28 | once | CASSFYGLAGGLETQYF | TGTGCCAGCAGTTTTTATGGACTAGCGGGGGGGCTAGAGACCCAGTACTTC